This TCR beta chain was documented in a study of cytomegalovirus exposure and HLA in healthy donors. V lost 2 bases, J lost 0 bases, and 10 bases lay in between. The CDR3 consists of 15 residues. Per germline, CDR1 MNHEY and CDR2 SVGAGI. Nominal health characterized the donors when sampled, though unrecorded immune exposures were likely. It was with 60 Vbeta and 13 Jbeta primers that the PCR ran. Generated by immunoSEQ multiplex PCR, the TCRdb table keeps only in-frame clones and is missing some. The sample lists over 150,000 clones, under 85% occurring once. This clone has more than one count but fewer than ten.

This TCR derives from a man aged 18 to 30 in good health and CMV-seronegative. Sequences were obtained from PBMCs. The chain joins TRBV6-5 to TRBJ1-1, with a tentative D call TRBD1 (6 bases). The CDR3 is CASSYAGQLNTEAFF. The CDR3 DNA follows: TGTGCCAGCAGTTACGCCGGACAGTTGAACACTGAAGCTTTCTTT.